The 12 T cell receptor beta chains given below trace back to one sample, sequenced in a study of cytomegalovirus exposure and HLA in healthy donors. This table comes from immunoSEQ multiplex PCR, and its TCRdb copy is limited to in-frame clones, with some not included. This repertoire shows 150,000 to 200,000 clones, 85% found once; its top ten account for about 16%. Material: PBMCs. These receptors all stem from a man between 18 and 35 years old in good health and CMV-seropositive.

V and J are TRBV6-5 and TRBJ1-1, with 7 nucleotides matching TRBD1. V lost 8 bases to trimming and J lost 1 base; unmatched junction nucleotides: 10. Germline-derived CDR1 and CDR2 are MNHEY and SVGAGI. The CDR3 is made up of 15 amino acids. The CDR3 DNA reads as TGTGCCAGCCTCACTACACAGGGGACGAACACTGAAGCTTTCTTT. Translating gives CASLTTQGTNTEAFF.

The V call is TRBV5-1, the J call TRBJ1-1, with D tentatively TRBD1 (5 bases). CDR3 length equals 15 residues. Germline CDR1 reads SGHRS; CDR2 reads YFSETQ. V was pared by 1 base and J by 0 bases, with 10 bases between. The CDR3 region is CASSLTWTMNTEAFF. The CDR3 DNA sequence: TGCGCCAGCAGCTTGACCTGGACAATGAACACTGAAGCTTTCTTT.

The V gene is TRBV5-1, the J gene TRBJ1-1, with TRBD1 identical over 9 bases. From germline, CDR1 is SGHRS and CDR2 YFSETQ. CDR3 length: 15 residues. V lost 2 bases, J lost 1 base, and 3 bases stayed unmatched. CDR3 bases: TGCGCCAGCAGCTTCCCGACAGGGGGGAACACTGAAGCTTTCTTT. Residues: CASSFPTGGNTEAFF.

The chain couples TRBV29-1 to TRBJ2-1, with D possibly being TRBD2 (7 bases). The CDR3 extends over 17 amino acids. Between the trimmed V and J ends, which lost 3 bases and 5 bases, there was a span of 23 bases. CDR1 is SQVTM and CDR2 is ANQGSEA in the germline V gene. CDR3 nucleotides: TGCAGCGTTGAGGGGGCTTCAGGCGGGAGTGTGAACAATGAGCAGTTCTTC. Amino acid sequence: CSVEGASGGSVNNEQFF.

Only a few counts were recorded for this clone. This rearrangement joins TRBV5-4 to TRBJ1-6, with 10 bases aligning to TRBD1. The CDR3 is 14 residues long. Germline V gives CDR1 SGHNT, CDR2 YYREEE (reference sequence). With V trimmed by 6 bases and J by 10 bases, 7 bases remained unmatched. The CDR3 DNA follows: TGTGCCAGCAACCTAGGGACAGGGGACTCACCCCTCCACTTT. This encodes CASNLGTGDSPLHF.

DNA of the CDR3: TGTGCCAGCAGCTTGGATAGCGGGGACAATGAGCAGTTCTTC. It specifies CASSLDSGDNEQFF. V and J are TRBV5-6 and TRBJ2-1; TRBD2 aligns across 8 bases. Germline CDR1 reads SGHDT; CDR2 reads YYEEEE. The CDR3 length is 14 residues. J gave up 5 bases and V 0 bases, and 1 base lay outside the gene matches.

The V gene is TRBV6-5, the J gene TRBJ2-1; 9 bases map to TRBD1. This CDR3 contains 15 residues. With 8 bases clipped from V and 9 bases from J, the junction kept 14 bases outside the gene matches. Germline V gene lookup returns CDR1 MNHEY and CDR2 SVGAGI. The CDR3 sequence is CASGLQGAGEGEQFF. CDR3 nucleotides: TGTGCCAGCGGTTTACAGGGGGCAGGGGAAGGTGAGCAGTTCTTC.

Many counts were recorded for this clone. This chain links TRBV7-2 with TRBJ2-3; D gene ambiguous. The V end lost 1 base, the J end lost 2 bases, and 4 bases lay between the germline ends. The CDR3 is made up of 13 amino acids. Germline V gene lookup returns CDR1 SGHTA and CDR2 FQGNSA. CDR3 protein: CASSLVYTDTQYF. The CDR3 nucleotides are TGTGCCAGCAGCTTAGTCTACACAGATACGCAGTATTTT.

The chain links TRBV5-1 to TRBJ2-3; 9 positions match TRBD2. The CDR3 is 15 residues long. Germline V CDR1 and CDR2: SGHRS, YFSETQ. V shed 2 bases and J 4 bases; nucleotides not matched to a gene: 5. In nucleotides, the CDR3 is TGCGCCAGCAGCTTTCGCGGGGGGGCGGCAGATACGCAGTATTTT. As protein: CASSFRGGAADTQYF.

The chain has TRBV6-5 and TRBJ2-2; D is possibly TRBD1 (5 bases). CDR1 and CDR2 from the germline V gene are MNHEY and SVGAGI. There are 15 residues in the CDR3. V was pared by 5 bases and J by 1 base, with 11 bases between. The CDR3 protein is CASSLGHLNTGELFF. Here the CDR3 DNA reads TGTGCCAGCAGTCTCGGACACTTGAACACCGGGGAGCTGTTTTTT.

V and J are TRBV27 and TRBJ2-1; 14 bases fit TRBD2. The CDR3 totals 16 residues. CDR1 is MNHEY, CDR2 SMNVEV, per germline (reference sequence). V lost 5 bases, J lost 9 bases, and 9 bases stayed unmatched. For the CDR3, the DNA is TGTGCCAGCAGTCCCTTGACTAGCGGGGGGGCTGTTGAGCAGTTCTTC. Translating gives CASSPLTSGGAVEQFF.

The chain joins TRBV4-2 to TRBJ1-1; possibly TRBD1 for D (6 bases). The germline CDR1 and CDR2 sequences are LGHNA and YNFKEQ. The V gene lost 0 bases and the J gene lost 5 bases, with 16 bases spanning the gap. The CDR3 consists of 16 residues. The CDR3 loop is CASSQDGGGMGTEAFF. The CDR3 DNA reads TGTGCCAGCAGCCAAGATGGGGGCGGAATGGGAACTGAAGCTTTCTTT.